The present T cell receptor beta chain was sequenced within a study of blood T cells in healthy people across ages. V shed 5 bases and J shed 1 base, with 14 bases lying between them. The CDR3 covers 15 residues. Then a second PCR, running about 6 to 11 cycles, was carried out with a sample-barcoded 5' primer and a J-beta primer mix. Each CDR3 protein gets one entry after TCRdb re-called the 5' RACE reads with MiXCR. The sample has 700,000 or so distinct CDR3 sequences, over 20% seen once; the top ten hold approximately 20%. The TCR sequence derives from a man between 65 and 79 years old in good health. The rearrangement joins TRBV12-3 or TRBV12-4 to TRBJ1-1; D is perhaps TRBD1 (5 bases). Sequences were obtained from blood. The CDR3 sequence is CASSRALDRNTEAFF. The DNA of the CDR3 is TGTGCCAGCAGTCGTGCCCTTGACAGGAACACTGAAGCTTTCTTT.